Sequencing of this T cell receptor (beta chain) was carried out in a study of neurological immune-mediated disorders. The CDR3 contains 15 residues. The germline V gene encodes CDR1 SQVTM and CDR2 ANQGSEA. Trimming pared 6 bases from V and 1 base from J, leaving 19 bases between. One entry per CDR3 protein, called by TCRdb with MiXCR from the 5' RACE reads. The sample consists of some 16,000 distinct CDR3 sequences, approximately 9.1% of them appearing once. This clonotype was found many times. Sequencing was carried out using CD8+ T cells from blood. The TCR was taken from a man aged 50-60 years in good health. V and J are TRBV29-1 and TRBJ2-7; D assignment may be TRBD1 or TRBD2 (5 bases each). The CDR3 sequence is CSVGVWGAGSYEQYF. The CDR3 DNA is TGCAGCGTGGGGGTCTGGGGCGCAGGGTCCTACGAGCAGTACTTC.